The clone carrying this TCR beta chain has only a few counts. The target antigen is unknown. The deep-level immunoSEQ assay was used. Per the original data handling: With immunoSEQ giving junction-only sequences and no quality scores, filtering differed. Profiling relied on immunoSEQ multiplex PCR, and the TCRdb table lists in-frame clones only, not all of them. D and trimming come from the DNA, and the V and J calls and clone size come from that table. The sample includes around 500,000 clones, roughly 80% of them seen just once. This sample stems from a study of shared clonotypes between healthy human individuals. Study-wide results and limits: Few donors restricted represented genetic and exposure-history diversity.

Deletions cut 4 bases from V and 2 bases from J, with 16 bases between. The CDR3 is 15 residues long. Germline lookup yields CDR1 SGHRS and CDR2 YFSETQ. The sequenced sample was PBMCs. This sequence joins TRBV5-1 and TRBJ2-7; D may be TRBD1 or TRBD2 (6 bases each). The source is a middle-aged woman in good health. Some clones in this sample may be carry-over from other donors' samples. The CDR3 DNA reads TGCGCCAGCAGCCCGGGGGCAAGTTTGGCCTACGAGCAGTACTTC. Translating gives CASSPGASLAYEQYF.